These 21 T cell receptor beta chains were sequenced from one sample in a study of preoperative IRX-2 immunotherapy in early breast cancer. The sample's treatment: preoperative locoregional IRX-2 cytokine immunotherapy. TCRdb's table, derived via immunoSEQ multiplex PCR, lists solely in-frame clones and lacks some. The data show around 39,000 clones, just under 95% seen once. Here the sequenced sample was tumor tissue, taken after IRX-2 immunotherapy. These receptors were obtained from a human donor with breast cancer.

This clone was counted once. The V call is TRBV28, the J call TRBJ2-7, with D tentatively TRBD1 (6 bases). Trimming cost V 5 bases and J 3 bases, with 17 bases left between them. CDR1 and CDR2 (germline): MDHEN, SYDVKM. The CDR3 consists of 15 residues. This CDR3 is CASSPRGWGNYEQYF. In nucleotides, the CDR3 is TGTGCCAGCAGTCCCAGGGGTTGGGGGAACTACGAGCAGTACTTC.

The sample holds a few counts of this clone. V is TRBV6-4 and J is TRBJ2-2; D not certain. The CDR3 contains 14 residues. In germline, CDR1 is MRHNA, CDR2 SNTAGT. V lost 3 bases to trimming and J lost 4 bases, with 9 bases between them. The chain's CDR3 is CASSEQTATGELFF. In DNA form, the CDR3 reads TGTGCCAGCAGTGAACAGACGGCCACCGGGGAGCTGTTTTTT.

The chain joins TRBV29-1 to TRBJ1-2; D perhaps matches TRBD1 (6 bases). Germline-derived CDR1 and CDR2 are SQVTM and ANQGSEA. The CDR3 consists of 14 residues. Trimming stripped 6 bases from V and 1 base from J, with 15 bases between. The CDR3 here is CSVPQGGGNYGYTF. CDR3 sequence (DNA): TGCAGCGTCCCACAGGGAGGCGGTAACTATGGCTACACCTTC.

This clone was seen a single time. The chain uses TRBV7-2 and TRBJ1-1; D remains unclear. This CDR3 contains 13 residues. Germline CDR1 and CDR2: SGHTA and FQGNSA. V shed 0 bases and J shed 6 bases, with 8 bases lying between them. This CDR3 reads CASSLARSAEAFF. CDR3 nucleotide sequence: TGTGCCAGCAGCTTAGCCCGAAGTGCTGAAGCTTTCTTT.

The CDR3 DNA follows: TGTGCCAGCAGCTACGGACAGTCTAGGCAGTACTTC. Encoded protein: CASSYGQSRQYF. The rearrangement links TRBV5-4 to TRBJ2-7; D may be TRBD1 (6 bases). Trimming removed 3 bases from V and 9 bases from J, with 13 bases in between. The CDR3 sequence is 12 residues long. The germline V gene has CDR1 SGHNT and CDR2 YYREEE (reference sequence).

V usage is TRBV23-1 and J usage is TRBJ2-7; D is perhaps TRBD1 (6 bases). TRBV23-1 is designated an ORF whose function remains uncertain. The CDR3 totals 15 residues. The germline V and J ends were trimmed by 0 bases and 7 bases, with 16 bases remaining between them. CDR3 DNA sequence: TGCGCCAGCAGTCAATCCCAGGGGCGGATGTCTGAGCAGTACTTC. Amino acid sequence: CASSQSQGRMSEQYF.

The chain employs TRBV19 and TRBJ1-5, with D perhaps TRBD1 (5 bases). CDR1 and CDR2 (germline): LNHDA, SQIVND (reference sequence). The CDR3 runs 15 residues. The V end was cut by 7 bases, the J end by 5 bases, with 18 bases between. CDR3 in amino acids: CASIGRTSGYQPQHF. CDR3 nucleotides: TGTGCCAGTATCGGCCGGACATCGGGGTATCAGCCCCAGCATTTT.

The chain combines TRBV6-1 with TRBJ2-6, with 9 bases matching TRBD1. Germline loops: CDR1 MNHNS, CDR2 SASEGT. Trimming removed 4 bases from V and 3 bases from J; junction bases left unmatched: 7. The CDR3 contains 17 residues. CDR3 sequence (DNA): TGTGCCAGCAGTGTAATACAGGGGGCGCGTGGGGCCAACGTCCTGACTTTC. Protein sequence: CASSVIQGARGANVLTF.

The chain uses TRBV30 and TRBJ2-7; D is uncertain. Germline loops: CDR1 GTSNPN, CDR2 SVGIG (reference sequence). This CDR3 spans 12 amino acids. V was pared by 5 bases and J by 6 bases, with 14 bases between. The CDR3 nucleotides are TGTGCCTGGGGGATCGTGTGGGGCGAGCAGTACTTC. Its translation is CAWGIVWGEQYF.

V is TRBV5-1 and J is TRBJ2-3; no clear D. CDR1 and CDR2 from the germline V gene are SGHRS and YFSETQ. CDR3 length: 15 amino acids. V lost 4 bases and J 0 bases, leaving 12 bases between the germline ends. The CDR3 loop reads CASSPDGTSTDTQYF. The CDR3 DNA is TGCGCCAGCAGCCCGGACGGAACCAGCACAGATACGCAGTATTTT.

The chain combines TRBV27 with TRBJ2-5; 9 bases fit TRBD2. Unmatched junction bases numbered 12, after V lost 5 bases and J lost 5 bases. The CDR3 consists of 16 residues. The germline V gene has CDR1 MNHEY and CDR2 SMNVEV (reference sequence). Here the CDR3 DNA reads TGTGCCAGCAGTGACTACTTGCGGGGGGGCCCGGAGACCCAGTACTTC. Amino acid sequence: CASSDYLRGGPETQYF.

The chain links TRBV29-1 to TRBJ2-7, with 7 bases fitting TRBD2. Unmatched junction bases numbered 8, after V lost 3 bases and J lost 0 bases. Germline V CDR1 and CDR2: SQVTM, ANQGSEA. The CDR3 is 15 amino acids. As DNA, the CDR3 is TGCAGCGTTGACTACGAGCGGGGAAGCTCCTACGAGCAGTACTTC. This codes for CSVDYERGSSYEQYF.

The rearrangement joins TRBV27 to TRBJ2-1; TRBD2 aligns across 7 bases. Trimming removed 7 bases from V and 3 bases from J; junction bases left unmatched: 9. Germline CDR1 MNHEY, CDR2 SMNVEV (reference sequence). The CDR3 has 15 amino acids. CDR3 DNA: TGTGCCAGCACGCGCGGGAGCCCGCTCTACAATGAGCAGTTCTTC. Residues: CASTRGSPLYNEQFF.

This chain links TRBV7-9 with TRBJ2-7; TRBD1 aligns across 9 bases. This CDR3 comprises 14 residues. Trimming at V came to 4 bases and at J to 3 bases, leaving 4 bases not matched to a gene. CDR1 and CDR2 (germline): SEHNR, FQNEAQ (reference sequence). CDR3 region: CASSWTGVVYEQYF. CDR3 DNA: TGTGCCAGCAGCTGGACAGGGGTGGTCTACGAGCAGTACTTC.

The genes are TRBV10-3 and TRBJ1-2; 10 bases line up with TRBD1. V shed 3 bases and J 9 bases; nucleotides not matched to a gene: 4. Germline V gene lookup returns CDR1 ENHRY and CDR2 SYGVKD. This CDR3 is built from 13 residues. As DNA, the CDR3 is TGTGCCATCAGTGAAGGGACAGGGGATCGCTACACCTTC. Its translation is CAISEGTGDRYTF.

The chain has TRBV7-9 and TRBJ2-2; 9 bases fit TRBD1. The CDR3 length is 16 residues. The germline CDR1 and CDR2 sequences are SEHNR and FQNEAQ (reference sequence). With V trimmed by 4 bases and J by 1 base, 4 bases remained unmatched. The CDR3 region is CASSSRGQGNTGELFF. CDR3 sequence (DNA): TGTGCCAGCAGCTCCAGGGGACAGGGGAACACCGGGGAGCTGTTTTTT.

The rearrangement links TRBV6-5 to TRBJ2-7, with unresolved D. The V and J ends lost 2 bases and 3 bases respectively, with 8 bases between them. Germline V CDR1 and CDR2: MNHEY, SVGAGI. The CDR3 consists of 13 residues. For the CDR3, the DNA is TGTGCCAGCAGTTACCGGGCAGACTACGAGCAGTACTTC. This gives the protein CASSYRADYEQYF.

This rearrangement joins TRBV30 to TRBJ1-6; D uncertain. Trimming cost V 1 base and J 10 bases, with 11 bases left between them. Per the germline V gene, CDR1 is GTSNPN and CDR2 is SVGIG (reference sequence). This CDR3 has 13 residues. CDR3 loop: CAWSGDRKSPLHF. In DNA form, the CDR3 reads TGTGCCTGGAGTGGCGACCGGAAGTCACCCCTCCACTTT.

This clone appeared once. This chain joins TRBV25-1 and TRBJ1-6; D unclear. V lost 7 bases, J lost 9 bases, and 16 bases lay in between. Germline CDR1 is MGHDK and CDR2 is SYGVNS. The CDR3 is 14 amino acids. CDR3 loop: CASTLHGEGSPLHF. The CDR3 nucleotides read TGTGCCAGCACCCTCCATGGCGAGGGTTCACCCCTCCACTTT.

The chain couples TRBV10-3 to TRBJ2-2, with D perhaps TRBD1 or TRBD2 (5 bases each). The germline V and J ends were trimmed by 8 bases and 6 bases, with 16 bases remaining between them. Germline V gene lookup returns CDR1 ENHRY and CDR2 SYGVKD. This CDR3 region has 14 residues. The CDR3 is CAISPGARAGELFF. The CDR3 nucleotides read TGTGCCATCTCCCCCGGGGCCAGGGCCGGGGAGCTGTTTTTT.

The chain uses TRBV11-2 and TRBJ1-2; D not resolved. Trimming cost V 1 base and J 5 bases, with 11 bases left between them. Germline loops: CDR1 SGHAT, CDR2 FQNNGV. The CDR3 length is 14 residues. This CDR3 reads CASSLGPGGYGYTF. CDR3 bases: TGTGCCAGCAGCTTAGGGCCTGGAGGATATGGCTACACCTTC.